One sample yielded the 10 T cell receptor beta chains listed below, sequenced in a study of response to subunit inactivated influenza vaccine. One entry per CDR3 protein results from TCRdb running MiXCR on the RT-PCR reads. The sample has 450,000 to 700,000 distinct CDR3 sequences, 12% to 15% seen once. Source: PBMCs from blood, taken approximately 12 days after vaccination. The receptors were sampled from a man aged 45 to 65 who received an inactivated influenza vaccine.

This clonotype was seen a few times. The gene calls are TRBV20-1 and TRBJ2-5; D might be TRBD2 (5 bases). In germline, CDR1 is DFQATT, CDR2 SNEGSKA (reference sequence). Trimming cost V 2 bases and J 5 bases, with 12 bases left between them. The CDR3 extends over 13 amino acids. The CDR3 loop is CSARPPGGETQYF. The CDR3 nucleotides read TGCAGTGCTAGACCCCCAGGCGGGGAGACCCAGTACTTC.

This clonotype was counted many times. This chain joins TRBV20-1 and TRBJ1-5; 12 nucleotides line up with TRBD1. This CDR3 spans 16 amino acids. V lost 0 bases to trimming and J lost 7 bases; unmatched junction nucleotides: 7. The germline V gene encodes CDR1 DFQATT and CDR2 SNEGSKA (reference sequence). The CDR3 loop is CSARDGTGGSKQPQHF. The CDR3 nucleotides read TGCAGTGCTAGAGATGGGACAGGGGGCTCCAAACAGCCCCAGCATTTT.

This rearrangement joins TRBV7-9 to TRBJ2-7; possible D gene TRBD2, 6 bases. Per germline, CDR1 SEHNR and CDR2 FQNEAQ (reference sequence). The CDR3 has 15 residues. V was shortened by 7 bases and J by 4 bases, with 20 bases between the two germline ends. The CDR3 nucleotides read TGTGCCAGCATACTTAGCCCCGCAGGGAGGTACGAGCAGTACTTC. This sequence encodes CASILSPAGRYEQYF.

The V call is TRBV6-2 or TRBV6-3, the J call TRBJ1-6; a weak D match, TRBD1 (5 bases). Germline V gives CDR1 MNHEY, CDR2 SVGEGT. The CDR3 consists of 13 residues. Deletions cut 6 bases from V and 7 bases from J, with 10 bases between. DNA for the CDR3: TGTGCCAGCAGGCCTGAGGGGAATTCACCCCTCCACTTT. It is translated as CASRPEGNSPLHF.

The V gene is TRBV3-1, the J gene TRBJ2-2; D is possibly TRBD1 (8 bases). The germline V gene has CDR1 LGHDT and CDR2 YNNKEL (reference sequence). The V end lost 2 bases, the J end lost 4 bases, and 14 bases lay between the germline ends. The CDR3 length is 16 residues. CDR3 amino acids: CASSQQSGTGTGELFF. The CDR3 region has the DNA TGTGCCAGCAGCCAACAGAGCGGGACAGGCACCGGGGAGCTGTTTTTT.

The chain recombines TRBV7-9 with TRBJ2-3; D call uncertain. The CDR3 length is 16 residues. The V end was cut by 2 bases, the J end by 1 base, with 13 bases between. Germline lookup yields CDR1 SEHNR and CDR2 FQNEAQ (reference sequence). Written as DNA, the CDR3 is TGTGCCAGCAGCTTACCTAGTTTAGCAGGCACAGATACGCAGTATTTT. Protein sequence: CASSLPSLAGTDTQYF.

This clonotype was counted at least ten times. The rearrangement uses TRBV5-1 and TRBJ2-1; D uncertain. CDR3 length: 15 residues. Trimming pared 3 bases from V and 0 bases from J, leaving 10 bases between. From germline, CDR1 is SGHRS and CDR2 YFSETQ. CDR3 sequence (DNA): TGCGCCAGCAGCTCGGACCTGAGCTCCTACAATGAGCAGTTCTTC. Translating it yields CASSSDLSSYNEQFF. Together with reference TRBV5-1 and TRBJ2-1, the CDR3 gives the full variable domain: KAGVTQTPRYLIKTRGQQVTLSCSPISGHRSVSWYQQTPGQGLQFLFEYFSETQRNKGNFPGRFSGRQFSNSRSEMNVSTLELGDSALYLCASSSDLSSYNEQFFGPGTRLTVL.

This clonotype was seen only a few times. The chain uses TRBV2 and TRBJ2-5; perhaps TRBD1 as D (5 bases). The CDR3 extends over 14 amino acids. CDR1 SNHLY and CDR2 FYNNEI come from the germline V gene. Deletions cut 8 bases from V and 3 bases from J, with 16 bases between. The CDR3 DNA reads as TGTGCCAGCCGCCGACCAGCCAGGGAAGAGACCCAGTACTTC. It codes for CASRRPAREETQYF.

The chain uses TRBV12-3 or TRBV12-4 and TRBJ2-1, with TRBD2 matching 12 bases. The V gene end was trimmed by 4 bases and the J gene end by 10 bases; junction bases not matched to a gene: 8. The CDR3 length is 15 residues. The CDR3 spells CASSSSGRAGPEQFF. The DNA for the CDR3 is TGTGCCAGCAGTTCTAGCGGGAGGGCCGGCCCAGAGCAGTTCTTC.

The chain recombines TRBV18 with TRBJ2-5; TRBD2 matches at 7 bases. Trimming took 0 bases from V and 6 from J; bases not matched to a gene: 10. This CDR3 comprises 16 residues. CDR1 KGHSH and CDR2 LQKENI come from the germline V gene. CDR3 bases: TGTGCCAGCTCACCACCGATGGCGGGAGCCGGTAAGACCCAGTACTTC. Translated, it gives CASSPPMAGAGKTQYF.